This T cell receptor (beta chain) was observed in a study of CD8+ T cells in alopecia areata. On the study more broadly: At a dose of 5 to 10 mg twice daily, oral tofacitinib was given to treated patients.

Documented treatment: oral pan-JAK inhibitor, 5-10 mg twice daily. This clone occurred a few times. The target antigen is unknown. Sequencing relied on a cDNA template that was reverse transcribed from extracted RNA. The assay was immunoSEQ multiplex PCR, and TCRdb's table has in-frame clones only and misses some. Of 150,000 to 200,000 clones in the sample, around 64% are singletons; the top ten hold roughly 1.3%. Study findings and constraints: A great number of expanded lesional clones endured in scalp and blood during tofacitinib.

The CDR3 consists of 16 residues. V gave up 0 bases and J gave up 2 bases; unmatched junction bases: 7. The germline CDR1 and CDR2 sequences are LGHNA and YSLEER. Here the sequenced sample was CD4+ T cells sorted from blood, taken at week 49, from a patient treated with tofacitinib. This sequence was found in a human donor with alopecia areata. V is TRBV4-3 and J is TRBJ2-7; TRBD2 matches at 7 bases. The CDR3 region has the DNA TGCGCCAGCAGCCAAGACCCCGGGGGGACTACCTACGAGCAGTACTTC. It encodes CASSQDPGGTTYEQYF.